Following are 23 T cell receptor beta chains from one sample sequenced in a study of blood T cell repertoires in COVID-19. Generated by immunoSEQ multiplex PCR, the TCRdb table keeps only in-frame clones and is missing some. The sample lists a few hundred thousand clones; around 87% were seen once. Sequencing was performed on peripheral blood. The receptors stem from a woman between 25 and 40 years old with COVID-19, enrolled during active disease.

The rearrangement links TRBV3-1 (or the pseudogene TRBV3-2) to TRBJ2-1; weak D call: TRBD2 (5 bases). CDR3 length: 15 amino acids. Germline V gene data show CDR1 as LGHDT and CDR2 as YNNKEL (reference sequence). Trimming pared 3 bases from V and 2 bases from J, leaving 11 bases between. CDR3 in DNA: TGTGCCAGCAGCCAGGTGAACGGGACCTACAATGAGCAGTTCTTC. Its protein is CASSQVNGTYNEQFF.

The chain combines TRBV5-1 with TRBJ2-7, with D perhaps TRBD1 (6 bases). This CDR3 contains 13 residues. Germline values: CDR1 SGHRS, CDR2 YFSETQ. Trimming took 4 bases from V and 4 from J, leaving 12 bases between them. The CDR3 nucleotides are TGCGCCAGCAGCCCGGACAGCATGTACGAGCAGTACTTC. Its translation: CASSPDSMYEQYF.

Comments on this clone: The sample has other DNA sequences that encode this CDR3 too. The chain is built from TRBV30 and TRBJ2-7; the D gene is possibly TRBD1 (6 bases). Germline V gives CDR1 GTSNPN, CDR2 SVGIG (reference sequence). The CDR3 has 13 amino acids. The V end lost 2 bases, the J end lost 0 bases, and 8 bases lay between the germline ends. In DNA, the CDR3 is TGTGCCTGGAGTTTGGACAGCTCCTACGAGCAGTACTTC. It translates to CAWSLDSSYEQYF.

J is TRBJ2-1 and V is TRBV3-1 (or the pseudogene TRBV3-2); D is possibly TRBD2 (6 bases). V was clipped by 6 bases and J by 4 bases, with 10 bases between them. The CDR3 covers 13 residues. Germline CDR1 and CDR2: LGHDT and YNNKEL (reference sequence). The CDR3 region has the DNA TGTGCCAGCAGTGGCGGGGCGTACAATGAGCAGTTCTTC. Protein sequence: CASSGGAYNEQFF.

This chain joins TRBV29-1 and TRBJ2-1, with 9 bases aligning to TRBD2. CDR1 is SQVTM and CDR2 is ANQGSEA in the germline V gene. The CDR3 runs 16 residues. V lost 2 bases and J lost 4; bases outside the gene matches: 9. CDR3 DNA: TGCAGCGTTGAATATATAGAGCGGGGGGAATACAATGAGCAGTTCTTC. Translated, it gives CSVEYIERGEYNEQFF.

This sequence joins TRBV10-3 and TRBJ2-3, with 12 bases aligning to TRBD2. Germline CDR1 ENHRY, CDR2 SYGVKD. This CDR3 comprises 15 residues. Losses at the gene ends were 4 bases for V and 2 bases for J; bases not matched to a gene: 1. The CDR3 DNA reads TGTGCCATCAGTGGACTAGCGGGGGACACAGATACGCAGTATTTT. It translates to CAISGLAGDTDTQYF.

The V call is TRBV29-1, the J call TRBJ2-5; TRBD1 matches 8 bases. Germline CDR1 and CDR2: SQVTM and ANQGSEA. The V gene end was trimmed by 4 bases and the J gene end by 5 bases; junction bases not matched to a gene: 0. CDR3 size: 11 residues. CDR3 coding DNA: TGCAGCGTTGGGACAGGGGAGACCCAGTACTTC. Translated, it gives CSVGTGETQYF.

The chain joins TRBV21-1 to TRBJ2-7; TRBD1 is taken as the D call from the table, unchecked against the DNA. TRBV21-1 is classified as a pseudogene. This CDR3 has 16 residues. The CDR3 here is CASSRTLQGVSYEQYF. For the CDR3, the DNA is TGTGCCAGCAGCAGAACCTTACAGGGCGTCTCCTACGAGCAGTACTTC.

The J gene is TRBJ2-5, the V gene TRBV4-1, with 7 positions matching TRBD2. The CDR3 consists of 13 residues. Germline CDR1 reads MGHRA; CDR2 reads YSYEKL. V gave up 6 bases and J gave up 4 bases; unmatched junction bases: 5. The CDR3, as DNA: TGCGCCAGCAGAAGGGTAGCGGGAGAGACCCAGTACTTC. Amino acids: CASRRVAGETQYF.

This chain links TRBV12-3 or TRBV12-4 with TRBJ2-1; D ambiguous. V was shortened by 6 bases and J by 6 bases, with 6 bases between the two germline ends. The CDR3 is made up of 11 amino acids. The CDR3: CASSLGNEQFF. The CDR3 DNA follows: TGTGCCAGCAGCCTAGGCAATGAGCAGTTCTTC.

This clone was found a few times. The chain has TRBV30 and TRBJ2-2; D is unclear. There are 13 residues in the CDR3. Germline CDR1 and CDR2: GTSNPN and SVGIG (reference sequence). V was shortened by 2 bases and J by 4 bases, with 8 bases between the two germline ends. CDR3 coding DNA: TGTGCCTGGAGTCTGCCGAGCACCGGGGAGCTGTTTTTT. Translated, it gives CAWSLPSTGELFF.

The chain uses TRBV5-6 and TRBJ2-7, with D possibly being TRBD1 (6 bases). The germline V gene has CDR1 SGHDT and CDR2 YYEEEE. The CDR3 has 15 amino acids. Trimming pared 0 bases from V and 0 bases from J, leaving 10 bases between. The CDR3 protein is CASSLGTGSSYEQYF. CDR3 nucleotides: TGTGCCAGCAGCTTGGGTACAGGGAGCTCCTACGAGCAGTACTTC.

CDR3 in amino acids: CASKLGGETQYF. Here the CDR3 DNA reads TGTGCCAGCAAATTGGGGGGAGAGACCCAGTACTTC. The rearrangement uses TRBV28 and TRBJ2-5, with D perhaps matching TRBD2 (6 bases). The V end was cut by 7 bases, the J end by 4 bases, with 10 bases between. Germline loops: CDR1 MDHEN, CDR2 SYDVKM. This CDR3 is built from 12 residues.

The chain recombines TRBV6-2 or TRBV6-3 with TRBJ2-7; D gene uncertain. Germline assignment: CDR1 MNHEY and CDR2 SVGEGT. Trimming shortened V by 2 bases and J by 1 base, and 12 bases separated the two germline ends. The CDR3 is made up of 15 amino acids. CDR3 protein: CASSYEQSSSYEQYF. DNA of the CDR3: TGTGCCAGCAGTTACGAACAGAGTTCTTCCTACGAGCAGTACTTC.

The CDR3 is CASSLVRGGTEAFF. The CDR3 region has the DNA TGTGCCAGCAGCTTAGTCAGGGGCGGCACTGAAGCTTTCTTT. This chain joins TRBV11-2 and TRBJ1-1; tentatively, D is TRBD1 (6 bases). In germline, CDR1 is SGHAT, CDR2 FQNNGV. The CDR3 runs to 14 residues. Trimming pared 1 base from V and 4 bases from J, leaving 10 bases between.

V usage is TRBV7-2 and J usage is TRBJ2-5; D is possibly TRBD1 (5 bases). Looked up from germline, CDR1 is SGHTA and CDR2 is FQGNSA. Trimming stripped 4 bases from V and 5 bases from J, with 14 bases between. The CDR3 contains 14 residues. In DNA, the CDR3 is TGTGCCAGCAGCTGGCAGGGATTGGAGGAGACCCAGTACTTC. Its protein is CASSWQGLEETQYF.

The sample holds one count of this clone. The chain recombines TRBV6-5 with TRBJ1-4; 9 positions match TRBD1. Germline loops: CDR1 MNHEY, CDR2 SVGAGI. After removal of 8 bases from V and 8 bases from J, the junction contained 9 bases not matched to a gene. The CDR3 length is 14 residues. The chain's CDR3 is CASRAGQGGEKLFF. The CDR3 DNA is TGTGCCAGCCGAGCGGGACAGGGAGGAGAAAAACTGTTTTTT.

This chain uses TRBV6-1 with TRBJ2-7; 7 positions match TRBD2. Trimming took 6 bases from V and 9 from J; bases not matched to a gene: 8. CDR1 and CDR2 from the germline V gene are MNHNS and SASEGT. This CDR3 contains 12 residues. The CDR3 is CASSDGGSTQYF. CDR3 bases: TGTGCCAGCAGCGACGGGGGGAGCACGCAGTACTTC.

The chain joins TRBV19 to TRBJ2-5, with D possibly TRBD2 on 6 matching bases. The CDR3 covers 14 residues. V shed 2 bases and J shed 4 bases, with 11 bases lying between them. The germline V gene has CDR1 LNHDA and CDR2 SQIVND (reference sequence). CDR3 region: CASSITGVGETQYF. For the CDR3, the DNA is TGTGCCAGTAGTATAACGGGGGTCGGAGAGACCCAGTACTTC.

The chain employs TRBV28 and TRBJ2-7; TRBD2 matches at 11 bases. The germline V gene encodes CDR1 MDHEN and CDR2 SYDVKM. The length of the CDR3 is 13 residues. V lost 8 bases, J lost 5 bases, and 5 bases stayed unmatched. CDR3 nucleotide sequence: TGTGCCAGCCTGCTAGCGGGAGGAAACGAGCAGTACTTC. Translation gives CASLLAGGNEQYF. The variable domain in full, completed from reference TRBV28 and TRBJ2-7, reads DVKVTQSSRYLVKRTGEKVFLECVQDMDHENMFWYRQDPGLGLRLIYFSYDVKMKEKGDIPEGYSVSREKKERFSLILESASTNQTSMYLCASLLAGGNEQYFGPGTRLTVT.

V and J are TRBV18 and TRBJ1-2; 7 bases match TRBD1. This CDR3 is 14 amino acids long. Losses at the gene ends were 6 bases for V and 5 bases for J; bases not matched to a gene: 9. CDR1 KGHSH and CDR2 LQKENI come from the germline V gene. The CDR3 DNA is TGTGCCAGCTCCCCCGACAGGGCCCTATATGGCTACACCTTC. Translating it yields CASSPDRALYGYTF.

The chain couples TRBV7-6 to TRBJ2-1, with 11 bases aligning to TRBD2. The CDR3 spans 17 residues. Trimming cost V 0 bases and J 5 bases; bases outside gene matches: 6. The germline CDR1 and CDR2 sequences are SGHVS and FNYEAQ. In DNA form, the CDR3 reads TGTGCCAGCAGCTTAGCCCCGACTAGCGGGAAAAACAATGAGCAGTTCTTC. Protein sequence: CASSLAPTSGKNNEQFF.

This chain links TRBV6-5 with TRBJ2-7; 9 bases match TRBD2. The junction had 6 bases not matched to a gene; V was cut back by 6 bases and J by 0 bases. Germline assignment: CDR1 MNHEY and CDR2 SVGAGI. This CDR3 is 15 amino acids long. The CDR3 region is CASSRTSESSYEQYF. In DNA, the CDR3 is TGTGCCAGCAGCCGGACTAGCGAGAGCTCCTACGAGCAGTACTTC.